This entry lists 7 T cell receptor beta chains sequenced from one sample in a study of OX40 agonist ivuxolimab in advanced cancers. Sequenced by immunoSEQ multiplex PCR; TCRdb stores in-frame clones only, minus some. The sample records about 77,000 clones, around 92% being singletons. Sequencing used CD4+ or CD8+ T cells sorted from blood, obtained in a trial of the OX40 agonist ivuxolimab. The receptors shown here come from an adult with an advanced solid tumor such as melanoma, head and neck, liver or kidney cancer.

This clone came up a few times. The rearrangement joins TRBV5-1 to TRBJ2-3; 8 nucleotides match TRBD2. V dropped 0 bases and J dropped 3; count of bases not matched to a gene: 6. The CDR3 spans 16 residues. The V gene's germline CDR1 is SGHRS and CDR2 YFSETQ. CDR3 in amino acids: CASSLVSGAPTDTQYF. CDR3 coding DNA: TGCGCCAGCAGCTTGGTTAGCGGGGCTCCTACAGATACGCAGTATTTT.

The chain links TRBV6-1 to TRBJ1-3; maybe TRBD1 (5 bases). Per germline, CDR1 MNHNS and CDR2 SASEGT. Deletions cut 3 bases from V and 0 bases from J, with 15 bases between. This CDR3 spans 17 amino acids. CDR3 sequence: CASSEFRGGNSGNTIYF. Here the CDR3 DNA reads TGTGCCAGCAGTGAGTTTAGGGGAGGTAACTCTGGAAACACCATATATTTT.

As to this clone: This CDR3 is also generated by other DNA sequences in the sample. The chain uses TRBV6-6 and TRBJ1-2; tentative D call: TRBD1 (5 bases). The germline V and J ends were trimmed by 6 bases and 7 bases, with 9 bases remaining between them. CDR1 is MNHNY and CDR2 is SVGAGI in the germline V gene (reference sequence). The CDR3 loop spans 11 amino acids. CDR3 residues: CASSPGAGYTF. In nucleotides, the CDR3 is TGTGCCAGCAGCCCCGGGGCTGGCTACACCTTC.

This chain connects TRBV6-5 to TRBJ1-1; D is uncertain. Germline CDR1 is MNHEY and CDR2 is SVGAGI. The V end lost 3 bases, the J end lost 0 bases, and 11 bases lay between the germline ends. The CDR3 has 15 residues. The CDR3 region is CASSYERRMNTEAFF. Written as DNA, the CDR3 is TGTGCCAGCAGTTATGAAAGGAGAATGAACACTGAAGCTTTCTTT.

The rearrangement links TRBV28 to TRBJ2-3, with TRBD2 identical over 9 bases. This CDR3 spans 15 amino acids. Germline V gene lookup returns CDR1 MDHEN and CDR2 SYDVKM. Trimming at V came to 6 bases and at J to 2 bases, leaving 6 bases not matched to a gene. DNA of the CDR3: TGTGCCAGCAGCCCGGGACTAGCCAACACAGATACGCAGTATTTT. Protein product: CASSPGLANTDTQYF.

The sample holds a few counts of this clone. The V gene is TRBV6-6, the J gene TRBJ1-1; D gene uncertain. The V gene lost 6 bases and the J gene lost 7 bases, with 12 bases spanning the gap. The germline gives CDR1 MNHNY, CDR2 SVGAGI (reference sequence). This CDR3 comprises 12 residues. This chain's CDR3 is CASSPEAGEAFF. In DNA form, the CDR3 reads TGTGCCAGCAGCCCGGAGGCAGGTGAAGCTTTCTTT.

The rearrangement links TRBV15 to TRBJ2-5; tentative D call: TRBD2 (6 bases). V gave up 2 bases and J gave up 1 base, with 8 bases separating them. This CDR3 region has 14 residues. Germline CDR1 reads LNHNV; CDR2 reads YYDKDF (reference sequence). Here the CDR3 DNA reads TGTGCCACCAGCAGAAGCGGGCTCCAAGAGACCCAGTACTTC. This encodes CATSRSGLQETQYF.